Listed below are T cell receptor beta chains from one sample, sequenced in a study of T cell repertoires in cytomegalovirus infection. TCRdb ran MiXCR on the reads and lists one entry per CDR3 protein. The sample holds about 530,000 distinct CDR3 sequences, 26% seen once. Sequencing was performed on PBMCs. The source of these receptors is a human donor in good health (CMV status not recorded). Some clones in this sample may be carry-over from other donors' samples. Each CDR3 is given with its conserved first and last residue. The order of the fields is clone size, V gene, D gene, J gene, CDR3 DNA, CDR3 protein. A D gene is named only where the DNA matches it firmly. Only part of the rows carry a size: once, few, many, or a class if the clone is expanded.

>many|TRBV7-9|-|TRBJ1-1
TGTGCCAGCATCCCGACAGGCGGCACTGAAGCTTTCTTT
CASIPTGGTEAFF
>-|TRBV19|TRBD1|TRBJ1-4
TGTGCCAGTAGTATCCGGGGACAGGGGGCTTCTACTAATGAAAAACTGTTTTTT
CASSIRGQGASTNEKLFF
>many|TRBV7-2|-|TRBJ2-1
TGTGCCAGCAGCTTCTGGGGTACGGGGAGCAATGAGCAGTTCTTC
CASSFWGTGSNEQFF
>many|TRBV7-2|-|TRBJ2-7
TGTGCCAGCAGCTCCCGCTCGTTCTACGAGCAGTACTTC
CASSSRSFYEQYF
>few|TRBV11-2|TRBD2|TRBJ2-1
TGTGCCAGCAGCTTAGGGGCGGGAGGGCGAAATAATGAGCAGTTCTTC
CASSLGAGGRNNEQFF
>many|TRBV7-2|-|TRBJ2-5
TGTGCCAGCAGCGGGCAGGGAGAGACCCAGTACTTC
CASSGQGETQYF
>few|TRBV19|TRBD2|TRBJ2-5
TGTGCCAGTAAGGACAGCGGGGGCCAGGAGACCCAGTACTTC
CASKDSGGQETQYF
>few|TRBV6-2/TRBV6-3|TRBD2|TRBJ2-1
TGTGCCAGCAGTTCCCCGGCGACTAGCGGGAGAAGGAATGAGCAGTTCTTC
CASSSPATSGRRNEQFF
>-|TRBV30|TRBD2|TRBJ2-1
TGTGCCCGCCAAAAAGGGCTAGCGGGTACCGGCAATGAGCAGTTCTTC
CARQKGLAGTGNEQFF
>few|TRBV11-1|-|TRBJ1-1
TGTGCCAGCAGCTACCGATTTGGGGGTGTAAACACTGAAGCTTTCTTT
CASSYRFGGVNTEAFF
>few|TRBV5-6|TRBD2|TRBJ2-2
TGTGCCAGCAGTTCCGGGACTAGCGCGAACACCGGGGAGCTGTTTTTT
CASSSGTSANTGELFF
>-|TRBV24-1|TRBD1|TRBJ2-7
TGTGCCACCAGTGGATCGCGGATGGGGACAGGGGGATTTTACGAGCAGTACTTC
CATSGSRMGTGGFYEQYF
>-|TRBV28|-|TRBJ1-1
TGTGCCAGCAGTGACCTACAATCTGAAGCTTTCTTT
CASSDLQSEAFF
>-|TRBV11-2|-|TRBJ2-3
TGTGCCAGCAGCTTGGGGACGCTAACTAGCACAGATACGCAGTATTTT
CASSLGTLTSTDTQYF
>-|TRBV24-1|-|TRBJ2-3
TGTGCCACCAGTGACTGTATCCCGTGTTGCACAGATACGCAGTATTTT
CATSDCIPCCTDTQYF
>-|TRBV29-1|-|TRBJ1-1
TGCAGCGTTGAAGATATAAGGGAAGTTTCTGAAGCTTTCTTT
CSVEDIREVSEAFF
>-|TRBV29-1|TRBD2|TRBJ2-1
TGCAGCGTTGTTAGGCTAGCGGACTCCTACAATGAGCAGTTCTTC
CSVVRLADSYNEQFF
>-|TRBV7-2|-|TRBJ2-2
TGTGCCAGCAGCCCCACCGGTCGGGCCGGGGAGCTGTTTTTT
CASSPTGRAGELFF
>-|TRBV7-9|TRBD2|TRBJ2-3
TGTGCCAGCAGCTTAGATTCGGGACTAGCGGCCACGCAGTATTTT
CASSLDSGLAATQYF
>few|TRBV6-6|TRBD1|TRBJ2-2
TGTGCCAGCAGTTACGGGGCGACAGGGGGTCACACCGGGGAGCTGTTTTTT
CASSYGATGGHTGELFF
>few|TRBV6-5|TRBD2|TRBJ2-7
TGTGCCAGCACCAGCGGGAGCCCCTACGAGCAGTACTTC
CASTSGSPYEQYF
>-|TRBV12-3/TRBV12-4|-|TRBJ2-1
TGTGCCAGCAGCCTGCGGGGGCGCTTATATGAGCAGTCCTTC
CASSLRGRLYEQSF
>-|TRBV6-5|-|TRBJ1-6
TGTGCCAGCAGTTACGTCGGGAATAATTCACCCCTCCACTTT
CASSYVGNNSPLHF
>few|TRBV11-1|TRBD1|TRBJ2-5
TGTGCCAGCAGCCGACTCGGACAGGGGACGTACCAAGAGACCCAGTACTTC
CASSRLGQGTYQETQYF
>-|TRBV28|TRBD2|TRBJ2-3
TGTGCCAGCAGTTTGATTGAACTAGCGGTCGGTGGAGATACGCAGTATTTT
CASSLIELAVGGDTQYF
>-|TRBV19|TRBD1|TRBJ2-1
TGTGCCAGTAGGGCACAGGGGGTTTCCTACAATGAGCAGTTCTTC
CASRAQGVSYNEQFF
>-|TRBV11-2|TRBD2|TRBJ2-7
TGTGCCAGCGGGGCTAGCGGGCAGTACGAGCAGTACTTC
CASGASGQYEQYF
>many|TRBV12-3/TRBV12-4|-|TRBJ1-5
TGTGCCAGCAGTCCTCTCGGACTGAATCAGCCCCAGCATTTT
CASSPLGLNQPQHF
>-|TRBV15|-|TRBJ1-5
TGTGCCACCAGCAGCTCTGGACACCTAAGCAATCAGCCCCAGCATTTT
CATSSSGHLSNQPQHF
>many|TRBV7-2|TRBD2|TRBJ2-5
TGTGCCAGCGCAAAAGGGGGAGGGAGCGGGAGCACCCAGTACTTC
CASAKGGGSGSTQYF
>-|TRBV28|-|TRBJ2-7
TGTGCCAGCGAGACGCCGGCCTACGAGCAGTACTTC
CASETPAYEQYF
>few|TRBV24-1|-|TRBJ2-2
TGTGCCACCAGTGATTTATACGACGGGGGGCTAAACACCGGGGAGCTGTTTTTT
CATSDLYDGGLNTGELFF
>many|TRBV7-2|TRBD2|TRBJ2-1
TGTGCCAGCAGCCCCGGACTAGCGGGAAACAATGAGCAGTTCTTC
CASSPGLAGNNEQFF
>few|TRBV6-2/TRBV6-3|TRBD2|TRBJ2-2
TGTGCCAGCACTCTTAGCGGGGCGAACACCGGGGAGCTGTTTTTT
CASTLSGANTGELFF
>many|TRBV7-2|-|TRBJ1-5
TGTGCCAGCAGCCGGACCTGGGAGAATCAGCCCCAGCATTTT
CASSRTWENQPQHF
>many|TRBV12-3/TRBV12-4|TRBD1|TRBJ1-5
TGTGCCAGCAGTCCAGGGGACAGGGGTTTTGAGCCCCAGCATTTT
CASSPGDRGFEPQHF
>-|TRBV6-2/TRBV6-3|-|TRBJ1-2
TGTGCCAGCAGCTACCTAGACAGGATATCGTATGGCTACACCTTC
CASSYLDRISYGYTF
>-|TRBV20-1|-|TRBJ2-1
TGCAGTGCTAGTGCTGGGGGTGAGCAGTTCTTC
CSASAGGEQFF
>few|TRBV25-1|-|TRBJ1-1
TGTGCCAGCAGTGACTGGGGGGCCACTGAAGCTTTCTTT
CASSDWGATEAFF
>many|TRBV7-2|-|TRBJ2-3
TGTGCCTCTCTCCTCGGGTACGGCACAGATACGCAGTATTTT
CASLLGYGTDTQYF
>many|TRBV12-3/TRBV12-4|-|TRBJ2-3
TGTGCCAGCAGCTTAGCCACAGATACGCAGTATTTT
CASSLATDTQYF
>-|TRBV14|TRBD2|TRBJ2-3
TGTGCCAGCAGCCAAGCATCGACTAGCGGGAGGAGAGATACGCAGTATTTT
CASSQASTSGRRDTQYF
>-|TRBV5-1|TRBD1|TRBJ1-1
TGCGCCAGCACCGATGGACAGGGGGCTGGAGGTGAAGCTTTCTTT
CASTDGQGAGGEAFF
>few|TRBV7-9|-|TRBJ2-7
TGTGCCAGCAGCTCCTGGACAGACTCCTACGAGCAGTACTTC
CASSSWTDSYEQYF
>-|TRBV28|-|TRBJ1-4
TGTGCCAGCAGCAACCAGGGGAATCAGAATGAAAAACTGTTTTTT
CASSNQGNQNEKLFF